This T cell receptor (beta chain) was captured by sequencing in a study of blood T cell repertoires in COVID-19. The wider study: Whether acute or convalescent, the COVID-19 samples came from the United States, Italy and Spain.

Original handling: Quantification of nucleated cells was approximated via reference gene primer amplification. TCRdb's table, derived via immunoSEQ multiplex PCR, lists solely in-frame clones and lacks some. The V and J calls and clone size come from that table; D and trimming were worked out from the DNA. The sample consists of approximately 150,000 clones, roughly 84% of them appearing once. The V end was cut by 2 bases, the J end by 2 bases, with 13 bases between. The CDR3 totals 15 residues. Germline V gives CDR1 MNHNS, CDR2 SASEGT. The sequencing sample was made of peripheral blood. This chain joins TRBV6-1 and TRBJ2-7, with D tentatively TRBD2 (5 bases). This sequence originates from a man younger than 40 with COVID-19, enrolled during active disease. CDR3 sequence reads: CASSERVGEPYEQYF. As DNA, the CDR3 is TGTGCCAGCAGTGAACGGGTCGGGGAGCCCTACGAGCAGTACTTC.